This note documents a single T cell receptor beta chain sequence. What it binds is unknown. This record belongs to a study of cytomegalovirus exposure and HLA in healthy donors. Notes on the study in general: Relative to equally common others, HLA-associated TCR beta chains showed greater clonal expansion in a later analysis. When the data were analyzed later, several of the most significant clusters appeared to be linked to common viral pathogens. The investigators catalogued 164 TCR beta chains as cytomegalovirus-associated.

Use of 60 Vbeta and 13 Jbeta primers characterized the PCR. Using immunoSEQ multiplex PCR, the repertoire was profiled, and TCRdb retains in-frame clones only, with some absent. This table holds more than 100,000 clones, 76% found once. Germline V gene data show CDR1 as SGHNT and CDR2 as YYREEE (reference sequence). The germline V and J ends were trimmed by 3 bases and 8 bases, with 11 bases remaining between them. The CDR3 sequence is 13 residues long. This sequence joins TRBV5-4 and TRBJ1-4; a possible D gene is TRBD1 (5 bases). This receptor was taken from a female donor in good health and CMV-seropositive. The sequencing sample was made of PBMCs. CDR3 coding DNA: TGTGCCAGCAGCTCCTCCCCAGGGGAAAAACTGTTTTTT. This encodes CASSSSPGEKLFF.